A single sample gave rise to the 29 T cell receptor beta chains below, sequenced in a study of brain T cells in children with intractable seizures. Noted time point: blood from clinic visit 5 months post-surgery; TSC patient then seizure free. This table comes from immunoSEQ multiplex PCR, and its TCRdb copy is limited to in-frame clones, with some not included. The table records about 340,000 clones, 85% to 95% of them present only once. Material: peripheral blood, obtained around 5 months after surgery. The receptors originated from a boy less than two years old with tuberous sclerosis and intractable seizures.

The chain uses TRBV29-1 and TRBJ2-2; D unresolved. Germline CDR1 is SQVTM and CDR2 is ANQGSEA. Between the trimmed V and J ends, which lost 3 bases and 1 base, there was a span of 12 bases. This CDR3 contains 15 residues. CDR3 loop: CSVEVGNRNTGELFF. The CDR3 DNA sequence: TGCAGCGTTGAGGTTGGAAACAGGAACACCGGGGAGCTGTTTTTT.

The CDR3 coding sequence is TGCAGTGCTAGAGATTTCTATGGCTACACCTTC. Encoded protein: CSARDFYGYTF. The chain uses TRBV20-1 and TRBJ1-2; D is uncertain. This CDR3 is 11 amino acids long. The V and J ends lost 0 bases and 4 bases respectively, with 3 bases between them. Germline V CDR1 and CDR2: DFQATT, SNEGSKA (reference sequence).

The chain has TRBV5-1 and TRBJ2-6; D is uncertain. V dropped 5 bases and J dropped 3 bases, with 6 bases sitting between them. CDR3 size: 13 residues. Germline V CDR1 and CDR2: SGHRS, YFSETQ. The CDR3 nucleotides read TGCGCCAGCAGGCAATATGGGGCCAACGTCCTGACTTTC. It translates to CASRQYGANVLTF.

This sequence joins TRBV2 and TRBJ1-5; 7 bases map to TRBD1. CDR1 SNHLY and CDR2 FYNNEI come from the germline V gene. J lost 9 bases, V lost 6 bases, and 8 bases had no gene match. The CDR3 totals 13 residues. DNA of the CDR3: TGTGCCAGCAGAAGACAGGGCTTAACGCCCCAGCATTTT. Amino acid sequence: CASRRQGLTPQHF. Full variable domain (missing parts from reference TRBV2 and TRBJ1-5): EPEVTQTPSHQVTQMGQEVILRCVPISNHLYFYWYRQILGQKVEFLVSFYNNEISEKSEIFDDQFSVERPDGSNFTLKIRSTKLEDSAMYFCASRRQGLTPQHFGDGTRLSIL.

The CDR3 nucleotides are TGTGCCTGCGGGACAGGGACACACTCGACTAATGAAAAACTGTTTTTT. This translates into CACGTGTHSTNEKLFF. This chain links TRBV30 with TRBJ1-4, with TRBD1 matching over 9 bases. The germline V gene has CDR1 GTSNPN and CDR2 SVGIG (reference sequence). V dropped 6 bases and J dropped 2; count of bases not matched to a gene: 10. This CDR3 region has 16 residues.

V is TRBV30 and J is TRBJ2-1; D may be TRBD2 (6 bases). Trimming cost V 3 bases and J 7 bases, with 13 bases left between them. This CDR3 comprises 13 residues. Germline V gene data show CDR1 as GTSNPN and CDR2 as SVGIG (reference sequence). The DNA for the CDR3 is TGTGCCTGGAGCCCAGGGACTTCGAATGAGCAGTTCTTC. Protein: CAWSPGTSNEQFF.

DNA for the CDR3: TGTGCCAGCAGTACCAGTGGGACAGCCAATCAGCCCCAGCATTTT. Amino acid sequence: CASSTSGTANQPQHF. The chain has TRBV27 and TRBJ1-5; 7 bases line up with TRBD1. Trimming cost V 5 bases and J 3 bases; bases outside gene matches: 7. This CDR3 is built from 15 residues. CDR1 MNHEY and CDR2 SMNVEV come from the germline V gene (reference sequence).

The CDR3 DNA reads as TGCGCCAGCAGCCATCAGGGGGCAAGCACCTACAATGAGCAGTTCTTC. Translation: CASSHQGASTYNEQFF. The chain joins TRBV4-1 to TRBJ2-1, with 8 positions matching TRBD1. In germline, CDR1 is MGHRA, CDR2 YSYEKL. J gave up 2 bases and V 3 bases, and 6 bases lay outside the gene matches. CDR3 length: 16 amino acids.

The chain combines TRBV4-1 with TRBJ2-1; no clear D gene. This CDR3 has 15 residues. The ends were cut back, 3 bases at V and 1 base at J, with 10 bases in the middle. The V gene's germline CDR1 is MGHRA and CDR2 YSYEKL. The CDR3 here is CASSHPRTSYNEQFF. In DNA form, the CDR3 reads TGCGCCAGCAGCCACCCTAGAACGTCCTACAATGAGCAGTTCTTC.

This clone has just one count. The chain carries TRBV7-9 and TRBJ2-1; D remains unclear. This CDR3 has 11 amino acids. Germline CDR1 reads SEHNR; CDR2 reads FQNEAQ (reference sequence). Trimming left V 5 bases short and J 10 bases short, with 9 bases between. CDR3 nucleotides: TGTGCCAGCAGCCCTTGGGGAGAGCAGTTCTTC. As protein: CASSPWGEQFF.

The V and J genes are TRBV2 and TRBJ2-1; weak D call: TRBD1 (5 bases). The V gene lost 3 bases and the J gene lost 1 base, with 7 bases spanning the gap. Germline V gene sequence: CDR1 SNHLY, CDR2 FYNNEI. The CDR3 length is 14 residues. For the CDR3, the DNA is TGTGCCAGCAGTGAGGGGCGGTCCTACAATGAGCAGTTCTTC. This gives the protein CASSEGRSYNEQFF.

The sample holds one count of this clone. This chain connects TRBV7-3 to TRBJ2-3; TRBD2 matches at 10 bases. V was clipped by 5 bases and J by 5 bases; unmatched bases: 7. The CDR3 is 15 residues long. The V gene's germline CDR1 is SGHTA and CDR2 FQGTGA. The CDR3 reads CASSVSGGRGDTQYF. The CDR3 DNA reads TGTGCCAGCAGCGTTAGCGGGGGGAGGGGAGATACGCAGTATTTT.

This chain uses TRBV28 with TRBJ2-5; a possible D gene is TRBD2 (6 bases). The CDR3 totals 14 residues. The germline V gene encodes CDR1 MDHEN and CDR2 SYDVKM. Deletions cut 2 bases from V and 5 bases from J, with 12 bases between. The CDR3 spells CASSLGGNGETQYF. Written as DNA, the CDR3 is TGTGCCAGCAGTTTAGGGGGGAATGGGGAGACCCAGTACTTC.

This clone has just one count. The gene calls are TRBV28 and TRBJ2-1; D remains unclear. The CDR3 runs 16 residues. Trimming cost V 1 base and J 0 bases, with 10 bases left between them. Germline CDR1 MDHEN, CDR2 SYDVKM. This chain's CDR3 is CASSLLGLSSYNEQFF. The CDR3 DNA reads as TGTGCCAGCAGTTTATTGGGTCTCAGCTCCTACAATGAGCAGTTCTTC.

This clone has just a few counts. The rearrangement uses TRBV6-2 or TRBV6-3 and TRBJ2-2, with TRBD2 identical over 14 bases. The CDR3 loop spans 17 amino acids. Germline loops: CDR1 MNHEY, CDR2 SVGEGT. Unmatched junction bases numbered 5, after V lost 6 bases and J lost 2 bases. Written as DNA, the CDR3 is TGTGCCAGCAGCAGGGGACTAGCGGGAGCAAACACCGGGGAGCTGTTTTTT. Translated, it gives CASSRGLAGANTGELFF.

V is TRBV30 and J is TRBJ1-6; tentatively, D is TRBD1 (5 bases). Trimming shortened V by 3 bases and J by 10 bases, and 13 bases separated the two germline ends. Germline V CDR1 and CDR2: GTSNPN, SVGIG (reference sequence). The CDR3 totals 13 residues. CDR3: CAWRGLASSPLHF. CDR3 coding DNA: TGTGCCTGGAGGGGGCTAGCAAGCTCACCCCTCCACTTT.

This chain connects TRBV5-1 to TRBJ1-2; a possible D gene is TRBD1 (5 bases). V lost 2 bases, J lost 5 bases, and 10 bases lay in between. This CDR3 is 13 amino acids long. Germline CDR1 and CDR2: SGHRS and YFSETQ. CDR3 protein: CASSFGRAYGYTF. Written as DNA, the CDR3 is TGCGCCAGCAGCTTTGGCAGGGCATATGGCTACACCTTC.

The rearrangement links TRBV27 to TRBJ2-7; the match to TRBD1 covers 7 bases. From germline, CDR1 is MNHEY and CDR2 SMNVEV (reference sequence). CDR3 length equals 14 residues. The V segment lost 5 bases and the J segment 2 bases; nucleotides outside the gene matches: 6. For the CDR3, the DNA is TGTGCCAGCAGTCTCACCCAGGGGGCCTACGAGCAGTACTTC. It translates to CASSLTQGAYEQYF.

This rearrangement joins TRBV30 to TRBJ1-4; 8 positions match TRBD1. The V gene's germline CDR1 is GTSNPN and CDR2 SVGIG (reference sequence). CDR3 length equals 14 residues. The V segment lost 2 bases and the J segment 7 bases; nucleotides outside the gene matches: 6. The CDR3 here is CAWSLRGLSEKLFF. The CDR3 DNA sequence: TGTGCCTGGAGTCTCAGGGGGCTAAGTGAAAAACTGTTTTTT. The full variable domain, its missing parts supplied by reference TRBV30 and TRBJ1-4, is SQTIHQWPATLVQPVGSPLSLECTVEGTSNPNLYWYRQAAGRGLQLLFYSVGIGQISSEVPQNLSASRPQDRQFILSSKKLLLSDSGFYLCAWSLRGLSEKLFFGSGTQLSVL.

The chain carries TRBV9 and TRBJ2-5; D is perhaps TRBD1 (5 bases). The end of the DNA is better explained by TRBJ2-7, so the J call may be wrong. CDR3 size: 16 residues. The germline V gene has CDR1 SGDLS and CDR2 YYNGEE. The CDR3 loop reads CASSVDGADSSYEQYF. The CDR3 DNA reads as TGTGCCAGCAGCGTAGATGGGGCGGATTCTTCCTACGAGCAGTACTTC.

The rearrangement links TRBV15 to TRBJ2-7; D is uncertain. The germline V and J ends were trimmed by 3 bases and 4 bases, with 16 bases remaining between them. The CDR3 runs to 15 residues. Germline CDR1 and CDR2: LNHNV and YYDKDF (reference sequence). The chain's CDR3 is CATSSPAAVGYEQYF. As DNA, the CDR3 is TGTGCCACCAGCAGCCCGGCCGCAGTGGGATACGAGCAGTACTTC.

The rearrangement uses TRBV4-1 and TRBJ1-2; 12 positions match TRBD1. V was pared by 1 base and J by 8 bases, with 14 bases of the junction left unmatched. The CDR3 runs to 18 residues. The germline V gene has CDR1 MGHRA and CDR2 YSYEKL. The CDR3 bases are TGCGCCAGCAGCCAAGTGGCCTACTCCGGGACAGGGGGCGACGGCTACACCTTC. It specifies CASSQVAYSGTGGDGYTF.

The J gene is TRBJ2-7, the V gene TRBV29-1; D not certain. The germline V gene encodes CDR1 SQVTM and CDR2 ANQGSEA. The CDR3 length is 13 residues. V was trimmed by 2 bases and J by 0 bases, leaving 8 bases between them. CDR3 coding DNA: TGCAGCGTTGAAACTCTACCCTCCTACGAGCAGTACTTC. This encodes CSVETLPSYEQYF.

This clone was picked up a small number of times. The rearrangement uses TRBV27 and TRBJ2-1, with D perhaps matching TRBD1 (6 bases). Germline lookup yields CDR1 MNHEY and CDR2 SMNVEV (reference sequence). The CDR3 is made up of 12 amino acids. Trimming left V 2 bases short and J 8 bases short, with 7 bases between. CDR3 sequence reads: CASSLQGHEQFF. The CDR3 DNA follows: TGTGCCAGCAGTTTACAGGGGCATGAGCAGTTCTTC.

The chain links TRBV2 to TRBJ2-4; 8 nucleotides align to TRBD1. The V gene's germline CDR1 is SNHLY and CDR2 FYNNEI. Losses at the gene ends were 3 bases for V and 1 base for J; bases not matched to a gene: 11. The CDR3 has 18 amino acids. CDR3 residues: CASSEPDRAIIAKNIQYF. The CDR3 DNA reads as TGTGCCAGCAGTGAGCCGGACAGGGCCATTATTGCCAAAAACATTCAGTACTTC. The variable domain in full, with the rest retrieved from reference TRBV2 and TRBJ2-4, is EPEVTQTPSHQVTQMGQEVILRCVPISNHLYFYWYRQILGQKVEFLVSFYNNEISEKSEIFDDQFSVERPDGSNFTLKIRSTKLEDSAMYFCASSEPDRAIIAKNIQYFGAGTRLSVL.

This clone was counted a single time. This chain's CDR3 is CSVEGLGGYTF. In DNA form, the CDR3 reads TGCAGCGTTGAGGGGTTAGGGGGCTACACCTTC. The chain combines TRBV29-1 with TRBJ1-2; D gene uncertain. The germline V and J ends were trimmed by 3 bases and 8 bases, with 10 bases remaining between them. Looked up from germline, CDR1 is SQVTM and CDR2 is ANQGSEA. The CDR3 sequence is 11 residues long.

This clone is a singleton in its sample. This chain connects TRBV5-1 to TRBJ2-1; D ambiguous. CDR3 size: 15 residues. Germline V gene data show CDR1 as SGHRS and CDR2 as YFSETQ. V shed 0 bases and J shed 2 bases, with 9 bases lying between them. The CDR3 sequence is CASSLVTVPYNEQFF. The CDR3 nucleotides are TGCGCCAGCAGCTTGGTTACCGTTCCCTACAATGAGCAGTTCTTC.

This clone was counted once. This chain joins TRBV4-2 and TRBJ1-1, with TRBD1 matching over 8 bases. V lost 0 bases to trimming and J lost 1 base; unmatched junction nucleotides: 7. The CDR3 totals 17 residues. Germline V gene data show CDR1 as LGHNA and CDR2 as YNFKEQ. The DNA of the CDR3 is TGTGCCAGCAGCCAAGATACGGCAGGGGGCAGGAACACTGAAGCTTTCTTT. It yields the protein CASSQDTAGGRNTEAFF.

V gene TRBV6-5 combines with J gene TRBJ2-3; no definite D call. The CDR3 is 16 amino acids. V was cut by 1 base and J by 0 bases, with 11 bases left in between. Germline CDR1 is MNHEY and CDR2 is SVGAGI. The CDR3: CASSYLAETSTDTQYF. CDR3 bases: TGTGCCAGCAGTTACTTGGCGGAAACTAGCACAGATACGCAGTATTTT.